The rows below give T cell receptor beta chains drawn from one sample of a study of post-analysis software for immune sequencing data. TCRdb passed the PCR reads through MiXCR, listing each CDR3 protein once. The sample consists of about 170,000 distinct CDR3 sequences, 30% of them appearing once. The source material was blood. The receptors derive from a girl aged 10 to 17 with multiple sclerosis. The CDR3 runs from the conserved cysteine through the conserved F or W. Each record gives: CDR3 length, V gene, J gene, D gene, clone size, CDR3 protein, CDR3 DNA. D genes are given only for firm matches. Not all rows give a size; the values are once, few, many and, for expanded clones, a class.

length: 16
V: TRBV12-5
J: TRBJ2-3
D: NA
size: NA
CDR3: CASGLVLGINTDTQYF
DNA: TGTGCTAGTGGTTTGGTACTGGGGATTAATACAGATACGCAGTATTTT

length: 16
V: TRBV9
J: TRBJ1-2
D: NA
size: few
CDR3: CASSVGGTTPSYGYTF
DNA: TGTGCCAGCAGCGTAGGAGGGACAACCCCAAGCTATGGCTACACCTTC

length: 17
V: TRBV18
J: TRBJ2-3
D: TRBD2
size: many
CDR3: CASSPFSGRAYTDTQYF
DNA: TGTGCCAGCTCACCGTTTAGCGGGAGGGCCTACACAGATACGCAGTATTTT

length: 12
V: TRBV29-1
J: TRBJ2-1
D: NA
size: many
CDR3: CSGVPVYNEQFF
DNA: TGCAGCGGTGTCCCGGTCTACAATGAGCAGTTCTTC

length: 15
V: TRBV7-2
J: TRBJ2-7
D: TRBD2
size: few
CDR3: CASSSIAGGLYEQYF
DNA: TGTGCCAGCAGCTCTATAGCGGGAGGGCTTTACGAGCAGTACTTC

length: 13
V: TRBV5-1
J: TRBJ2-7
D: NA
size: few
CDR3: CASSYGDTYEQYF
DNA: TGCGCCAGCAGCTATGGAGATACCTACGAGCAGTACTTC

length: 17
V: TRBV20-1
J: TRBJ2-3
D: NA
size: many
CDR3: CSASAPQYSGSPDTQYF
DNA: TGCAGTGCTAGCGCCCCTCAGTATAGCGGTTCCCCGGATACGCAGTATTTT

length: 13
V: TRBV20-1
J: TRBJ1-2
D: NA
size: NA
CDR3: CSATTGQNYGYTF
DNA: TGCAGTGCAACAACCGGACAAAACTATGGCTACACCTTC

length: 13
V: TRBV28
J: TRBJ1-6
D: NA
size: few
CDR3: CASSFPGHSPLHF
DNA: TGTGCCAGCAGTTTCCCGGGGCATTCACCCCTCCACTTT

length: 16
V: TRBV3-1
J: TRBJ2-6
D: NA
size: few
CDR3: CASSPFGVSGANVLTF
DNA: TGTGCCAGCAGCCCGTTCGGGGTCTCTGGGGCCAACGTCCTGACTTTC

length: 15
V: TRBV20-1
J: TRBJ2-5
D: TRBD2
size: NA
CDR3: CSARGSRGGQETQYF
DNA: TGCAGTGCTAGAGGGAGCCGGGGGGGCCAAGAGACCCAGTACTTC

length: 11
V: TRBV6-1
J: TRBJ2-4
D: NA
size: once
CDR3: CASTRGDIQYF
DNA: TGTGCCAGCACCCGCGGGGACATTCAGTACTTC

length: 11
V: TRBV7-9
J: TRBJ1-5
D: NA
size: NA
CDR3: CACGGNQPQHF
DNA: TGTGCCTGCGGCGGGAATCAGCCCCAGCATTTT

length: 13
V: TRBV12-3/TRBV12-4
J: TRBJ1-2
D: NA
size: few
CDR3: CASRANLGSGYTF
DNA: TGTGCCAGCAGAGCTAACCTGGGGAGCGGCTACACCTTC

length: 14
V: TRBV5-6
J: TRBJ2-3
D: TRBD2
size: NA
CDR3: CASSWEGSTDTQYF
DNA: TGTGCCAGCAGCTGGGAGGGGAGCACAGATACGCAGTATTTT

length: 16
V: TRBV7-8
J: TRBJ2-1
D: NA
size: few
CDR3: CASSLRRGSENNEQFF
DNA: TGTGCCAGCAGCTTAAGACGGGGGAGTGAAAACAATGAGCAGTTCTTC

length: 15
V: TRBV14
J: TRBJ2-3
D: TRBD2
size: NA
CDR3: CASSPPGLVVDTQYF
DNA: TGTGCCAGCAGCCCCCCGGGACTAGTTGTAGATACGCAGTATTTT

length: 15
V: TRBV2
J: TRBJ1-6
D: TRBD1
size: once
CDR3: CASSVLDRGDSPLHF
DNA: TGTGCCAGCAGCGTATTGGACAGGGGGGATTCACCCCTCCACTTT

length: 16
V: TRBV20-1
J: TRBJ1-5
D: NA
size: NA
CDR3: CSARDGHRGTNQPQHF
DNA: TGCAGTGCTAGAGATGGTCATCGGGGCACCAATCAGCCCCAGCATTTT

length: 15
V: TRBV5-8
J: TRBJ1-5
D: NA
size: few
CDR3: CASSLGRDSNQPQHF
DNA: TGTGCCAGCAGCTTGGGAAGGGATAGCAATCAGCCCCAGCATTTT

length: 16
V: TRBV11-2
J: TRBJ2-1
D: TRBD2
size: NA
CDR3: CASSSRRREGYNEQFF
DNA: TGTGCCAGCAGCTCCCGAAGGCGGGAGGGCTACAATGAGCAGTTCTTC

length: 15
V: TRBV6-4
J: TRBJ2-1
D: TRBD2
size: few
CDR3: CASSDSSGGANEQFF
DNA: TGTGCCAGCAGTGACTCTAGCGGGGGGGCCAATGAGCAGTTCTTC

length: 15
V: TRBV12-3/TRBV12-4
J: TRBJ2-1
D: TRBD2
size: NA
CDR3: CASRPSVAGAGEQFF
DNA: TGTGCCAGCAGGCCCTCCGTAGCGGGAGCGGGGGAGCAGTTCTTC

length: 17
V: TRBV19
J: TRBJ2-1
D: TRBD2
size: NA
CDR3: CASSIPLAGAVFDEQFF
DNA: TGTGCCAGTAGTATTCCCCTAGCGGGAGCGGTATTCGATGAGCAGTTCTTC

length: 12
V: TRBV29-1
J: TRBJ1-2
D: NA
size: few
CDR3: CSVALRGYGYTF
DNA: TGCAGCGTGGCCCTGAGGGGGTATGGCTACACCTTC

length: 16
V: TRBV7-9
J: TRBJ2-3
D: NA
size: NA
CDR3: CASSLPSFWGTDTQYF
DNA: TGTGCCAGCAGCTTACCTAGCTTCTGGGGCACAGATACGCAGTATTTT

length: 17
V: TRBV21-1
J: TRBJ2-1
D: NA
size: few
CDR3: CASRKAPSGSCKDEQFF
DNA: TGTGCCAGCAGAAAAGCTCCTAGCGGGAGCTGTAAGGATGAGCAGTTCTTC

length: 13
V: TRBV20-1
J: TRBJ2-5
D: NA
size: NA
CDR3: CSAREVQGATQYF
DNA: TGCAGTGCTAGAGAGGTACAGGGAGCGACCCAGTACTTC

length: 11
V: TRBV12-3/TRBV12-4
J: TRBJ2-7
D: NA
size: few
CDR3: CASSLYNEQYF
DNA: TGTGCCAGCAGTTTGTACAATGAGCAGTACTTC

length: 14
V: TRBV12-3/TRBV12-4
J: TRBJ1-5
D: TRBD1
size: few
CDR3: CASTLDRVDQPQHF
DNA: TGTGCCAGCACCCTGGACAGGGTAGATCAGCCCCAGCATTTT

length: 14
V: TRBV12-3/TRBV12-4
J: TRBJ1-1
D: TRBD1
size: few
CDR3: CASSKQGAGTEAFF
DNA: TGTGCCAGCAGTAAACAGGGGGCTGGCACTGAAGCTTTCTTT